The TCR beta chain described here comes from a study of T cells after yellow fever vaccination. The authors made TCR cDNA by 5'RACE template switching, adding a universal primer site and UMIs. MiXCR was run by TCRdb on the 5' RACE reads, yielding one entry per CDR3 protein. The sample lists hundreds of thousands of distinct CDR3 sequences, around 10% occurring once. Germline assignment: CDR1 SGHTA and CDR2 FQGNSA. The CDR3 loop spans 15 amino acids. Trimming stripped 2 bases from V and 4 bases from J, with 15 bases between. This clonotype has a handful of counts. The receptor was isolated from a man aged 18 to 30 who received the YFV17D yellow fever vaccine. Sequences were derived from CD4+ T cells sorted from PBMCs, sampled 5 days after the yellow fever booster vaccination. V usage is TRBV7-2 and J usage is TRBJ2-7; tentative D call: TRBD1 (6 bases). This CDR3 reads CASSLMGASVYEQYF. CDR3 bases: TGTGCCAGCAGCTTAATGGGGGCCTCCGTGTACGAGCAGTACTTC.